This paragraph reports one TCR beta chain. No antigen is known for it. During its preparation, the TCRbeta library received unique molecular identifiers. MiXCR was run by TCRdb on the PCR reads, yielding one entry per CDR3 protein. The sample carries some 830,000 distinct CDR3 sequences, 16% recorded once. Germline lookup yields CDR1 KGHSH and CDR2 LQKENI. The CDR3 spans 18 residues. Trimming took 6 bases from V and 8 from J; bases not matched to a gene: 19. The sample comes from a study of T-cell reconstitution after alpha-beta-depleted transplantation in children. Study-level findings and limits: Certain patients had high TCRbeta diversity at day 60, and it came from recipient T cells and thymic progenitors that survived. Most T-cell counts and diversity one year after the transplant came from T cells that were newly produced. It was reported that alpha-beta T cells came from several hundred expanded graft clones (about two months after transplant).

The chain recombines TRBV18 with TRBJ2-1; 10 nucleotides line up with TRBD2. Specimen: PBMCs, mostly from graft donor cells, collected 360 days after TCRalphabeta/CD19-depleted stem cell transplant. This clonotype was sampled from a male patient younger than 18 who had a stem cell transplant for acute lymphoblastic leukemia, so the T cells may come from the graft donor. The CDR3 DNA follows: TGTGCCAGCTCCCCGATCCTAGCGGGAGCGACAAGGGCCTATGAGCAGTTCTTC. Translation: CASSPILAGATRAYEQFF.